A single sample is the source of the 27 T cell receptor beta chains below, sequenced in a study of human T cells and chemical hapten exposure. TCRdb itself ran the RACE reads through MiXCR, one entry per CDR3 protein. This sample has around 69,000 distinct CDR3 sequences, with about 9.1% found just once. This sample's time point: patch test 1, 2 weeks after DPC sensitization. Treatment meaning: therapeutic diphenylcyclopropenone sensitization with weekly scalp DPC. This specimen consisted of whole blood, obtained in connection with sensitization to the hapten diphenylcyclopropenone (DPC). The receptors were sampled from a woman aged 40 to 55 with alopecia areata. Some clones in this sample may be carry-over from other donors' samples.

This clonotype has at least ten counts. The chain recombines TRBV19 with TRBJ2-1; 15 bases match TRBD2. V lost 4 bases and J lost 0; bases outside the gene matches: 7. The germline V gene encodes CDR1 LNHDA and CDR2 SQIVND (reference sequence). This CDR3 has 19 amino acids. CDR3 sequence reads: CASSTRTSGGVSSYNEQFF. DNA of the CDR3: TGTGCCAGTAGTACCCGGACTAGCGGGGGGGTGAGCTCCTACAATGAGCAGTTCTTC.

This clonotype was seen at least ten times. The CDR3 loop is CSARPTGTDISPLHF. CDR3 coding DNA: TGCAGTGCTAGACCTACCGGGACAGATATTTCACCCCTCCACTTT. This chain joins TRBV20-1 and TRBJ1-6, with 7 bases matching TRBD1. The V gene end was trimmed by 2 bases and the J gene end by 9 bases; junction bases not matched to a gene: 10. Germline V lookup: CDR1 DFQATT, CDR2 SNEGSKA (reference sequence). The CDR3 totals 15 residues.

The chain has TRBV4-2 and TRBJ1-1; D remains ambiguous. V dropped 4 bases and J dropped 9 bases, with 9 bases sitting between them. Germline CDR1 and CDR2: LGHNA and YNFKEQ. The length of the CDR3 is 11 residues. The CDR3 DNA sequence: TGTGCCAGCAGCCTGGGTCGTCAAGCTTTCTTT. Its translation is CASSLGRQAFF.

At least ten counts were recorded for this clonotype. This rearrangement joins TRBV4-3 to TRBJ1-1, with a tentative D call TRBD1 (6 bases). Germline V gene lookup returns CDR1 LGHNA and CDR2 YSLEER. The ends were cut back, 1 base at V and 0 bases at J, with 12 bases in the middle. The CDR3 spans 16 residues. The CDR3 protein is CASSQGTVGMNTEAFF. The DNA of the CDR3 is TGCGCCAGCAGCCAAGGGACAGTAGGGATGAACACTGAAGCTTTCTTT.

This clonotype was seen ten or more times. The V call is TRBV20-1, the J call TRBJ1-2; D unresolved. V dropped 1 base and J dropped 3 bases, with 9 bases sitting between them. CDR3 length equals 13 residues. Germline V gives CDR1 DFQATT, CDR2 SNEGSKA (reference sequence). CDR3 nucleotide sequence: TGCAGTGCTAGAGCTCCTAATGACTATGGCTACACCTTC. Translating it yields CSARAPNDYGYTF.

A note on this clonotype: At one end, the junction sequence differs from germline, possibly due to a read error. The CDR3 DNA reads as TGTGCCAGCAGTGTCGACAGGGGAATTGGTCGCTTC. Protein: CASSVDRGIGRF. The chain couples TRBV12-3 or TRBV12-4 to TRBJ2-7, with TRBD1 matching 8 bases. There are 12 residues in the CDR3.

This clonotype was picked up many times. The chain has TRBV19 and TRBJ2-7; tentative D call: TRBD1 (6 bases). Germline CDR1 LNHDA, CDR2 SQIVND (reference sequence). V was clipped by 4 bases and J by 5 bases, with 18 bases between them. The CDR3 extends over 15 amino acids. CDR3: CASSRFLRGRDEQYF. CDR3 nucleotides: TGTGCCAGTAGTAGGTTTCTCAGGGGAAGGGACGAGCAGTACTTC. The variable domain in full, with the rest retrieved from reference TRBV19 and TRBJ2-7, is DGGITQSPKYLFRKEGQNVTLSCEQNLNHDAMYWYRQDPGQGLRLIYYSQIVNDFQKGDIAEGYSVSREKKESFPLTVTSAQKNPTAFYLCASSRFLRGRDEQYFGPGTRLTVT.

This clonotype was counted many times. The chain links TRBV7-2 to TRBJ2-1; 10 positions agree with TRBD2. The CDR3 spans 15 residues. In germline, CDR1 is SGHTA, CDR2 FQGNSA. V gave up 2 bases and J gave up 4 bases; unmatched junction bases: 2. The CDR3 sequence is CASSLKLAGYNEQFF. CDR3 sequence (DNA): TGTGCCAGCAGCTTAAAACTAGCGGGATACAATGAGCAGTTCTTC.

This clonotype was seen many times. This chain uses TRBV28 with TRBJ1-5, with D possibly matching TRBD1 (6 bases). Trimming removed 6 bases from V and 3 bases from J, with 15 bases in between. The CDR3 spans 15 residues. The V gene's germline CDR1 is MDHEN and CDR2 SYDVKM. The CDR3 sequence: CASSFLTGNNQPQHF. The CDR3 region has the DNA TGTGCCAGCAGCTTCCTTACAGGGAACAATCAGCCCCAGCATTTT.

This clonotype was seen many times. J is TRBJ2-1 and V is TRBV18; D is unclear. Germline CDR1 KGHSH, CDR2 LQKENI. Trimming left V 0 bases short and J 0 bases short, with 9 bases between. The length of the CDR3 is 16 residues. Here the CDR3 reads CASSPPGGSSYNEQFF. The CDR3 DNA is TGTGCCAGCTCACCACCGGGCGGCAGCTCCTACAATGAGCAGTTCTTC. Using reference TRBV18 and TRBJ2-1 for the parts outside the CDR3, the full variable domain is NAGVMQNPRHLVRRRGQEARLRCSPMKGHSHVYWYRQLPEEGLKFMVYLQKENIIDESGMPKERFSAEFPKEGPSILRIQQVVRGDSAAYFCASSPPGGSSYNEQFFGPGTRLTVL.

In this sample, this clonotype turned up many times. This chain connects TRBV27 to TRBJ2-1; 10 bases agree with TRBD2. Germline lookup yields CDR1 MNHEY and CDR2 SMNVEV (reference sequence). V dropped 10 bases and J dropped 0; count of bases not matched to a gene: 21. CDR3 size: 20 residues. This CDR3 reads CATRENWVLAGDNSYNEQFF. CDR3 sequence (DNA): TGTGCCACCAGAGAAAACTGGGTGCTAGCGGGGGACAACTCCTACAATGAGCAGTTCTTC.

This clonotype was picked up many times. The CDR3 is CASTADRAEAFF. DNA for the CDR3: TGTGCCAGCACCGCCGACAGGGCTGAAGCTTTCTTT. V usage is TRBV6-2 or TRBV6-3 and J usage is TRBJ1-1; 7 nucleotides agree with TRBD1. Trimming took 7 bases from V and 6 from J; bases not matched to a gene: 5. This CDR3 has 12 residues. Germline loops: CDR1 MNHEY, CDR2 SVGEGT.

The table lists this clonotype with many counts. This rearrangement joins TRBV3-1 to TRBJ2-7; the D gene could be TRBD1 or TRBD2 (6 bases each). With 1 base removed from V and 1 base from J, the gap between germline ends came to 11 bases. This CDR3 is 15 amino acids long. Germline CDR1 and CDR2: LGHDT and YNNKEL (reference sequence). CDR3 sequence reads: CASSQVGGWSYEQYF. CDR3 coding DNA: TGTGCCAGCAGCCAAGTGGGGGGCTGGTCCTACGAGCAGTACTTC.

This clonotype was seen many times. J is TRBJ2-2 and V is TRBV7-9; TRBD2 is a possible D gene (5 bases). The CDR3 runs to 15 residues. V lost 8 bases and J lost 3, with 16 bases in between. Germline CDR1 SEHNR, CDR2 FQNEAQ (reference sequence). The CDR3 reads CASGEWQEDTGELFF. The CDR3 DNA is TGTGCCAGCGGGGAGTGGCAGGAGGACACCGGGGAGCTGTTTTTT. Full variable domain (rest looked up from reference TRBV7-9 and TRBJ2-2): DTGVSQNPRHKITKRGQNVTFRCDPISEHNRLYWYRQTLGQGPEFLTYFQNEAQLEKSRLLSDRFSAERPKGSFSTLEIQRTEQGDSAMYLCASGEWQEDTGELFFGEGSRLTVL.

V gene TRBV10-2 combines with J gene TRBJ1-6; D remains unclear. CDR3 length: 13 residues. Trimming removed 3 bases from V and 10 bases from J, with 10 bases in between. Germline V gene sequence: CDR1 WSHSY, CDR2 SAAADI. The CDR3, as DNA: TGCGCCAGCAGTGAAGGGCAGAGCTCACCCCTCCACTTT. It codes for CASSEGQSSPLHF.

This clonotype was counted at least ten times. The chain recombines TRBV7-9 with TRBJ1-6; D uncertain. CDR3 length: 16 amino acids. Looked up from germline, CDR1 is SEHNR and CDR2 is FQNEAQ (reference sequence). Trimming cost V 5 bases and J 10 bases, with 21 bases left between them. CDR3 sequence reads: CASSATGMRNRSPLHF. The CDR3 nucleotides are TGTGCCAGCAGCGCAACCGGGATGAGAAATAGATCACCCCTCCACTTT.

This clonotype was found a few times. The chain carries TRBV28 and TRBJ2-7; D possibly matches TRBD1 or TRBD2 (5 bases each). Looked up from germline, CDR1 is MDHEN and CDR2 is SYDVKM. Trimming cost V 7 bases and J 0 bases, with 10 bases left between them. The CDR3 has 13 amino acids. This chain's CDR3 is CASTLGTSYEQYF. The CDR3 DNA reads as TGTGCCAGCACCCTAGGGACCTCCTACGAGCAGTACTTC.

This clonotype was counted ten times or more. V and J are TRBV6-2 or TRBV6-3 and TRBJ2-7; D is perhaps TRBD1 (7 bases). Germline loops: CDR1 MNHEY, CDR2 SVGEGT. The ends were cut back, 5 bases at V and 6 bases at J, with 17 bases in the middle. This CDR3 contains 14 residues. CDR3: CASSTTGRLAEQYF. The DNA of the CDR3 is TGTGCCAGCAGTACGACAGGGAGGCTGGCCGAGCAGTACTTC.

This clonotype was seen only a few times. The chain joins TRBV28 to TRBJ1-1; perhaps TRBD1 as D (6 bases). There are 15 residues in the CDR3. V dropped 2 bases and J dropped 7 bases, with 17 bases sitting between them. Germline CDR1 MDHEN, CDR2 SYDVKM. The DNA for the CDR3 is TGTGCCAGCAGTTTAACAGGGTCGGGGCGAGTTGAAGCTTTCTTT. Its translation is CASSLTGSGRVEAFF.

This clonotype was seen repeatedly, ten times or more. This sequence joins TRBV5-1 and TRBJ1-2; a weak D match, TRBD1 (6 bases). Trimming pared 0 bases from V and 1 base from J, leaving 10 bases between. Per germline, CDR1 SGHRS and CDR2 YFSETQ. This CDR3 has 15 amino acids. Here the CDR3 DNA reads TGCGCCAGCAGCTTGGGACAGGCCCTTAACTATGGCTACACCTTC. Amino acid sequence: CASSLGQALNYGYTF.

This clonotype was recorded at least ten times. V gene TRBV7-2 combines with J gene TRBJ1-1, with D possibly being TRBD1 (6 bases). The CDR3 has 13 residues. The V and J ends lost 1 base and 3 bases respectively, with 6 bases between them. Germline assignment: CDR1 SGHTA and CDR2 FQGNSA. CDR3 amino acids: CASSLDRDTEAFF. The DNA for the CDR3 is TGTGCCAGCAGCTTAGACAGGGACACTGAAGCTTTCTTT.

The chain has TRBV10-3 and TRBJ2-3; D call uncertain. The CDR3 covers 18 residues. Trimming cost V 3 bases and J 0 bases, with 19 bases left between them. CDR1 ENHRY and CDR2 SYGVKD come from the germline V gene. The CDR3 sequence is CAISDSFEFQTSTDTQYF. CDR3 DNA: TGTGCCATCAGTGACAGTTTTGAGTTCCAAACTAGCACAGATACGCAGTATTTT.

Note on this clonotype: With a much larger clone just one base away, this may be a read error. This likely comes from a read error, as the CDR3 has no conserved phenylalanine or tryptophan at its end. The gene calls are TRBV5-1 and TRBJ1-1, with D unclear. The length of the CDR3 is 13 residues. Trimming cost V 0 bases and J 2 bases, with 5 bases left between them. The germline CDR1 and CDR2 sequences are SGHRS and YFSETQ. The CDR3 sequence: CASSLASNTEAFY. In DNA, the CDR3 is TGCGCCAGCAGCTTGGCCTCTAACACTGAAGCTTTCTAT.

This clonotype was seen many times. This chain's CDR3 is CASTQNQETQYF. DNA for the CDR3: TGTGCCAGCACACAGAACCAAGAGACCCAGTACTTC. The V and J genes are TRBV7-2 and TRBJ2-5; D unclear. Germline CDR1 and CDR2: SGHTA and FQGNSA. The V and J ends lost 7 bases and 0 bases respectively, with 6 bases between them. The CDR3 is made up of 12 amino acids.

This clonotype was observed a handful of times. The chain joins TRBV7-6 to TRBJ2-2; D is unresolved. This CDR3 has 15 amino acids. Germline V gene sequence: CDR1 SGHVS, CDR2 FNYEAQ. The V and J ends lost 4 bases and 4 bases respectively, with 13 bases between them. Here the CDR3 reads CASSSADQSTGELFF. The CDR3 nucleotides read TGTGCCAGCAGCTCCGCGGACCAGAGCACCGGGGAGCTGTTTTTT.

This clonotype was detected ten times or more. DNA of the CDR3: TGTGCCAGCAGCTTAGCGCTATCGTTCCAGGGGGAAATCGGAGGCTACACCTTC. Its translation is CASSLALSFQGEIGGYTF. V usage is TRBV7-9 and J usage is TRBJ1-2; TRBD1 agrees at 7 bases. The CDR3 totals 18 residues. V lost 0 bases and J lost 8; bases outside the gene matches: 18. Per the germline V gene, CDR1 is SEHNR and CDR2 is FQNEAQ (reference sequence).

The chain links TRBV12-5 to TRBJ2-5; 9 bases are a match to TRBD1. Germline V CDR1 and CDR2: LGHNT, FRNRAP. The CDR3 covers 16 residues. V was pared by 7 bases and J by 3 bases, with 12 bases of the junction left unmatched. The CDR3 DNA reads TGTGCTAGTGCCTCCCCGGACAGGGGAATTGAAGAGACCCAGTACTTC. This codes for CASASPDRGIEETQYF.